This TCR beta chain derives from a study of shared clonotypes between healthy human individuals (dated by TCRdb to the early 2020s). Looking at the study overall: Three men and two women, aged 18 to 49 years, made up the cohort. For each donor, CD4 naive and CD4 memory were each given three plates, CD8 naive was given two plates, and CD8 memory was given one plate. To estimate repertoire size and how much clonotype sharing occurs between individuals, the study deeply sequenced the blood TCR repertoires of about 5 healthy adults. To increase sequencing depth and limit assay-specific biases, different laboratories used diverse techniques to prepare libraries and sequence TCR repertoires. Per donor, leukapheresis produced somewhere between about 0.94 and 9.5 billion PBMCs. The paper as a whole reports these results and caveats: Pairwise subsampling led to the expectation that sequencing depth would affect the degree of clonotype sharing among donors. Even with the large sequencing depth, rarefaction of the sorted-subset datasets indicated that sequencing was incomplete. About 5% of naive CD4, around 3.5% of naive CD8, 2.3% of memory CD4, and about 0.4% of memory CD8 clonotypes were shared across a few donors. Naive subsets generally had larger estimated clonotype richness than memory subsets did. Compared with non-shared clonotypes, the clonotypes found in all four sorted-subset donors had higher generation probabilities. Sampling was restricted to blood, and TCR repertoires in tissue are likely to differ from TCR repertoires in blood. The genetic and exposure-history diversity represented was limited by the small number of donors.

Using the deep immunoSEQ assay, multiplex PCR amplified TCR CDR3 regions from genomic DNA. Extracted genomic DNA from each cell subset was distributed evenly across all wells of several immunoSEQ 96-well plates, and each plate was treated as a replicate. Each replicate PCR for sorted subsets received about 220 ng genomic DNA, equal to roughly 29,000 T cell genomes. The purified libraries were quantified using a Qubit 3.0 fluorometer, sized with a Bioanalyzer 2100, and then quantified again using the KAPA Library Quantification kit. A separate single-read 150-cycle Illumina NextSeq 550 flow cell was used to sequence each immunoSEQ 96-well plate. The paper's processing steps were these. Because the immunoSEQ output held only junctional sequences and lacked quality scores, the filtering could not match the filtering applied to full-length reads. To assign V/J genes and CDR3, sequences were annotated using PyIR, a Python wrapper for IgBLAST v1.9, with IMGT germline references. Reads with weak V/J assignments (E-value above 1e-6), missing CDR3, stop codons, out-of-frame junctions, or ambiguous translated residues were removed. A V3J clonotype was defined by an identical inferred V gene, J gene, and CDR3 amino acid sequence. Percentage overlap between repertoires was computed as shared unique clonotypes divided by the size of the smaller repertoire. RTK rarefaction, the Chao1 estimator, and Recon v2.1 estimates of unobserved clonotypes were used to assess repertoire richness. For all TCRbeta clonotypes obtained by the gDNA method from a few donors, generation probabilities were computed with OLGA. TCRdb retrieved this table from immuneACCESS and kept in-frame rearrangements only. Not all clones are present; in checked studies, unresolved V genes account for under half, and no reason is known for the remainder. V, J and clone size are taken as reported in that table, and D and trimming were inferred from the DNA itself. The sample has 1.5 million to 2.5 million clones on record, just under 95% of them singletons. The ten largest clones represent 1.2% of the sample.

CD8 naive samples were CD45RO-negative cells positively selected for CCR7, giving a CD45RA+CCR7+ population that excluded TemRA cells. Donors were healthy HIV-negative adults with no recently reported acute infections or vaccinations. All donors were Caucasian adults living in Nashville, Tennessee, USA. Blood was collected by leukapheresis, and PBMCs were isolated by Ficoll-Histopaque density gradient centrifugation and then cryopreserved in liquid nitrogen vapor phase. Purity and quantity of every magnetically sorted T cell population were checked by analytical flow cytometry. From each sorted fraction, genomic DNA was isolated and quantified by UV absorbance on a Nanodrop 2000c. Looking up the germline V gene (reference sequence) yields CDR1 MNHEY and CDR2 SMNVEV. Trimming removed 5 bases from V and 1 base from J, leaving 14 bases between the germline ends. The CDR3 starts with the cysteine, ends with the phenylalanine, and has 15 residues. Only the CDR3 part of the read is kept: 45 bases, read in frame from the first base.

Concerning this clone itself: The antigen this receptor binds is unknown. No base quality values were provided; no much bigger clone lies one nucleotide off.

The chain joins TRBV27 to TRBJ1-1; no D gene is confidently identified. The sample comprised naive CD8+ T cells sorted from blood. The cell subset or site label, read with the paper, signifies: CD45RA+CCR7+. The clonotype was recovered from a man between 18 and 29 years old in good health. The CDR3 is CASSLGPATNTEAFF. The bases read TGTGCCAGCAGTCTTGGGCCCGCGACGAACACTGAAGCTTTCTTT.